The TCR beta chain described here comes from a study of cytomegalovirus exposure and HLA in healthy donors. Study results and limitations: In all likelihood, a cluster of highly shared sequence variants was a sequencing artifact. A classifier reportedly called cytomegalovirus status with high sensitivity and specificity. In vitro confirmation showed a few CMV-associated chains to be CMV antigen specific. Among TCR beta chains of equal frequency, HLA-associated ones were more clonally expanded in a later analysis.

V lost 4 bases and J lost 6; bases outside the gene matches: 3. The CDR3 spans 14 residues. The germline V gene encodes CDR1 SNHLY and CDR2 FYNNEI. Concerning this clone itself: Antigen specificity is unknown.

PCR amplification relied on 60 Vbeta primers (plus 13 Jbeta primers). Using immunoSEQ multiplex PCR, the repertoire was profiled, and TCRdb retains in-frame clones only, with some absent. The sample yields about 91,000 clones, about two thirds seen once. Sample: PBMCs. The rearrangement uses TRBV2 and TRBJ1-5; TRBD1 matches 10 bases. The clonotype comes from a female donor in good health and CMV-seronegative. The CDR3 region is CASSGTGGGQPQHF. In nucleotides, the CDR3 is TGTGCCAGCAGTGGGACAGGGGGTGGTCAGCCCCAGCATTTT.